The TCR beta chain under discussion was sequenced for a study of blood T cell repertoires in COVID-19. CDR3 length: 16 amino acids. V gave up 7 bases and J gave up 1 base, with 19 bases separating them. Germline CDR1 reads LNHDA; CDR2 reads SQIVND (reference sequence). TCRdb keeps only in-frame clones here, not all; method: immunoSEQ multiplex PCR. The table shows about 93,000 clones, with about 90% occurring only once. The TCR comes from a human donor with active COVID-19. The donor label of this sample is uncertain. Sequencing used peripheral blood. This rearrangement joins TRBV19 to TRBJ1-2, with D perhaps matching TRBD1 (6 bases). The CDR3 DNA is TGTGCCAGTATTGAACAATCAGGGGCCTTTAACTATGGCTACACCTTC. This codes for CASIEQSGAFNYGYTF.